These 15 T cell receptor beta chains originate from one sample sequenced in a study of blood T cell repertoires in COVID-19. The table came from immunoSEQ multiplex PCR; TCRdb's copy has only in-frame clones and leaves some out. The sample carries some 100,000 clones, roughly 86% recorded once. The sample comprised peripheral blood. These receptor sequences come from an older woman with acute or convalescent COVID-19.

The V and J genes are TRBV19 and TRBJ2-2, with 11 bases identical to TRBD2. Trimming cost V 8 bases and J 7 bases; bases outside gene matches: 9. CDR1 is LNHDA and CDR2 is SQIVND in the germline V gene (reference sequence). The CDR3 is 15 residues long. CDR3 in amino acids: CASSLLAGVHGELFF. The CDR3 coding sequence is TGTGCCAGTTCATTACTAGCGGGAGTTCACGGGGAGCTGTTTTTT.

The CDR3, as DNA: TGCAGTGAACAGGGGGTGACTGAAGCTTTCTTT. This encodes CSEQGVTEAFF. The V call is TRBV20-1, the J call TRBJ1-1; TRBD1 matches 8 bases. Trimming took 7 bases from V and 5 from J; bases not matched to a gene: 3. The germline CDR1 and CDR2 sequences are DFQATT and SNEGSKA (reference sequence). The CDR3 spans 11 residues.

V is TRBV10-3 and J is TRBJ2-3, with D possibly being TRBD1 (5 bases). V was shortened by 4 bases and J by 2 bases, with 10 bases between the two germline ends. The germline V gene encodes CDR1 ENHRY and CDR2 SYGVKD. The CDR3 consists of 14 residues. CDR3 DNA: TGTGCCATCAGTGGAAGGGGTAACACAGATACGCAGTATTTT. Translating gives CAISGRGNTDTQYF.

The chain uses TRBV2 and TRBJ2-5, with D tentatively TRBD1 (5 bases). The germline CDR1 and CDR2 sequences are SNHLY and FYNNEI. Between the trimmed V and J ends, which lost 5 bases and 3 bases, there was a span of 10 bases. This CDR3 is 13 amino acids long. The CDR3 reads CASSQDTKETQYF. The CDR3, as DNA: TGTGCCAGCAGTCAGGACACCAAAGAGACCCAGTACTTC.

The chain uses TRBV29-1 and TRBJ2-5; maybe TRBD2 (6 bases). The V and J ends lost 0 bases and 4 bases respectively, with 15 bases between them. The CDR3 consists of 15 residues. CDR1 and CDR2 from the germline V gene are SQVTM and ANQGSEA. The CDR3 here is CSVEDFWRGGETQYF. CDR3 in DNA: TGCAGCGTTGAAGATTTTTGGAGGGGCGGAGAGACCCAGTACTTC.

This clone appeared a single time. The genes are TRBV11-3 and TRBJ2-1; 8 nucleotides match TRBD1. The CDR3 spans 14 residues. J was trimmed by 7 bases and V by 0 bases; bases with no gene match: 2. Germline CDR1 SGHNT, CDR2 YENEEA. Here the CDR3 reads CASSLDRTGNEQFF. CDR3 bases: TGTGCCAGCAGCTTAGACCGGACAGGGAATGAGCAGTTCTTC.

The genes are TRBV28 and TRBJ2-5; D not resolved. The CDR3 is 11 amino acids. The germline CDR1 and CDR2 sequences are MDHEN and SYDVKM. With 5 bases removed from V and 10 bases from J, the gap between germline ends came to 11 bases. The CDR3 protein is CASSLTPIQYF. The CDR3 nucleotides read TGTGCCAGCAGTCTGACTCCAATCCAGTACTTC.

There are a few counts of this clone. The J gene is TRBJ1-5, the V gene TRBV18, with D tentatively TRBD1 (5 bases). CDR3 length equals 14 residues. The V gene lost 3 bases and the J gene lost 4 bases, with 10 bases spanning the gap. The germline CDR1 and CDR2 sequences are KGHSH and LQKENI. The CDR3 DNA follows: TGTGCCAGCTCACCGGTGGGGCTAAATCAGCCCCAGCATTTT. This encodes CASSPVGLNQPQHF.

In DNA form, the CDR3 reads TGTGCCAGCAGCGCCGGTGCACTAGATACGCAGTATTTT. Translated: CASSAGALDTQYF. V usage is TRBV9 and J usage is TRBJ2-3, with D unclear. CDR1 SGDLS and CDR2 YYNGEE come from the germline V gene. The CDR3 is 13 residues long. Trimming removed 3 bases from V and 5 bases from J, with 10 bases in between.

V and J are TRBV6-6 and TRBJ1-2; maybe TRBD1 (6 bases). Germline V gene data show CDR1 as MNHNY and CDR2 as SVGAGI (reference sequence). The CDR3 runs 13 residues. The germline V and J ends were trimmed by 7 bases and 8 bases, with 17 bases remaining between them. The CDR3: CASTIGGVGGYTF. The CDR3 nucleotides are TGTGCCAGCACGATAGGGGGGGTAGGAGGCTACACCTTC.

The chain uses TRBV30 and TRBJ2-3; 13 nucleotides agree with TRBD2. Germline assignment: CDR1 GTSNPN and CDR2 SVGIG (reference sequence). This CDR3 contains 15 residues. J was trimmed by 2 bases and V by 6 bases; bases with no gene match: 5. The CDR3 DNA follows: TGTGCCTGCGGGACTAGCGGGACCATCACAGATACGCAGTATTTT. It is translated as CACGTSGTITDTQYF.

V and J are TRBV5-1 and TRBJ1-2; 7 bases are a match to TRBD1. Germline V gene lookup returns CDR1 SGHRS and CDR2 YFSETQ. The V gene end was trimmed by 0 bases and the J gene end by 2 bases; junction bases not matched to a gene: 10. There are 17 residues in the CDR3. The CDR3 loop is CASSLVTSPGGNYGYTF. In DNA, the CDR3 is TGCGCCAGCAGCTTGGTGACAAGCCCAGGGGGGAACTATGGCTACACCTTC.

This clone occurred once. The gene calls are TRBV2 and TRBJ1-1; 7 bases line up with TRBD1. J lost 5 bases, V lost 6 bases, and 12 bases had no gene match. Germline V gene lookup returns CDR1 SNHLY and CDR2 FYNNEI. The CDR3 contains 15 residues. The CDR3 DNA follows: TGTGCCAGCAGACCCAGAACAGGGGTCGGAACTGAAGCTTTCTTT. Protein product: CASRPRTGVGTEAFF.

V gene TRBV10-1 combines with J gene TRBJ2-3; TRBD2 matches 7 bases. Germline values: CDR1 WNHNN, CDR2 SYGVQD (reference sequence). The CDR3 loop spans 14 amino acids. With 3 bases clipped from V and 4 bases from J, the junction kept 4 bases outside the gene matches. CDR3 nucleotide sequence: TGCGCCAGCAGTGACAGAGGGAGGGCAGATACGCAGTATTTT. Amino acids: CASSDRGRADTQYF.

This CDR3 reads CAIRLAGSYNEQFF. CDR3 nucleotide sequence: TGTGCCATCCGACTAGCGGGCTCCTACAATGAGCAGTTCTTC. The chain couples TRBV30 to TRBJ2-1, with TRBD2 matching 10 bases. Germline values: CDR1 GTSNPN, CDR2 SVGIG (reference sequence). Trimming took 8 bases from V and 0 from J; bases not matched to a gene: 4. The CDR3 totals 14 residues.